Here is one TCR beta chain with its context. Its specificity is unknown. Profiled with immunoSEQ multiplex PCR; TCRdb holds only in-frame clones, not every one. Among 95,000 to 150,000 clones, about 90% were seen once, and the ten largest hold over 1.5%. The sample belongs to a study of T cell responses to AZD1222 COVID-19 vaccine. Study-wide results and limits: Among spike-specific TCRs, nearly half reportedly target unmutated variant regions. Donor demographics were predominantly white British with a female majority; clonal diversity may be underestimated.

Germline V gives CDR1 KGHSH, CDR2 LQKENI. With 3 bases removed from V and 5 bases from J, the gap between germline ends came to 16 bases. The CDR3 covers 15 residues. This receptor was taken from an adult in good health. The sample consisted of peripheral blood, taken on day 0 of AZD1222 vaccination. The chain recombines TRBV18 with TRBJ2-5; D might be TRBD1 or TRBD2, each matching 5 bases. The CDR3 here is CASSPPGTAGETQYF. The CDR3, as DNA: TGTGCCAGCTCACCCCCCGGGACCGCGGGTGAGACCCAGTACTTC.